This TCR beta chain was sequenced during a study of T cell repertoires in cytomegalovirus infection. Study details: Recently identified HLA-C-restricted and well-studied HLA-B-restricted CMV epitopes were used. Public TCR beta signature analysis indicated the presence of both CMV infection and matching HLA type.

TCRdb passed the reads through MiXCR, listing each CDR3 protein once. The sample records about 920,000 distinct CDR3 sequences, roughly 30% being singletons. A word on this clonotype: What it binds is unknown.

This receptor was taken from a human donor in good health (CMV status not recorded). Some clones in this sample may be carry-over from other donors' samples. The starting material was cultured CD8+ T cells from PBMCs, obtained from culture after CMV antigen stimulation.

DNA of the CDR3: TGTGCCAGCAGTGACACCAGGCGTGAAGAGACCCAGTACTTC. Amino acid sequence: CASSDTRREETQYF. The V call is TRBV25-1, the J call TRBJ2-5; D call uncertain. Per germline, CDR1 MGHDK and CDR2 SYGVNS. Deletions cut 3 bases from V and 3 bases from J, with 11 bases between. The CDR3 covers 14 residues.